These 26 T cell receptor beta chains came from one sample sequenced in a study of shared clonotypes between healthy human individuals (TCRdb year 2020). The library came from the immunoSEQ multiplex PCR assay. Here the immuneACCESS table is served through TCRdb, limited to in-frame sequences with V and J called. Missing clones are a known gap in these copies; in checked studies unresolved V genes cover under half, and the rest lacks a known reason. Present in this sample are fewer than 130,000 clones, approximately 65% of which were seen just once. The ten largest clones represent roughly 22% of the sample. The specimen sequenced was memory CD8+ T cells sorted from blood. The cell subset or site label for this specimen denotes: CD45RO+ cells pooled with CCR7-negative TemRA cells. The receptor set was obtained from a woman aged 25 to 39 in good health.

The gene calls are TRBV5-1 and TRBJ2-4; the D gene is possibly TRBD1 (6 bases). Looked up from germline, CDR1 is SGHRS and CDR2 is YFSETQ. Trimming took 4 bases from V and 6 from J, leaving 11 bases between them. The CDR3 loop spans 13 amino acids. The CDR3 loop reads CASSPDSTNIQYF. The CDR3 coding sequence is TGCGCCAGCAGCCCGGACAGCACAAACATTCAGTACTTC.

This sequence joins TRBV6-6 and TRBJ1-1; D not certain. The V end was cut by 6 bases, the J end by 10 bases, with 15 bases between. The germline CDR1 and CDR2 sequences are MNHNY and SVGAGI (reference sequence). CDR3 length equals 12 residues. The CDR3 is CASRPWYSLAFF. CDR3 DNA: TGTGCCAGCAGACCCTGGTACTCTCTAGCTTTCTTT.

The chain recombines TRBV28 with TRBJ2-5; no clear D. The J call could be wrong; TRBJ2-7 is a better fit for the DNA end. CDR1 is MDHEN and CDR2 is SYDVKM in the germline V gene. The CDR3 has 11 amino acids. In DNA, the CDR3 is TGTGCCAGCAGTTTGAGTCACGAGCAGTACTTC. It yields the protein CASSLSHEQYF.

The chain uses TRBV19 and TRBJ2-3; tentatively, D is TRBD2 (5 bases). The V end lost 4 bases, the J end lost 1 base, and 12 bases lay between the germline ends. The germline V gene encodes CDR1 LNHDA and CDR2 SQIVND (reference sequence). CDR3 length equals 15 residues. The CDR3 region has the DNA TGTGCCAGTAGTAAGGAGGTGGTGGGCACAGATACGCAGTATTTT. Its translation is CASSKEVVGTDTQYF.

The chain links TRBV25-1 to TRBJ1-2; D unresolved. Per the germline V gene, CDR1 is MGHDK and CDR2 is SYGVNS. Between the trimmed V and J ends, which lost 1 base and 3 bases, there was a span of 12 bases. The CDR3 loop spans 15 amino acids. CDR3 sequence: CASSELVGVDYGYTF. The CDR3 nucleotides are TGTGCCAGCAGTGAATTAGTAGGCGTGGACTATGGCTACACCTTC.

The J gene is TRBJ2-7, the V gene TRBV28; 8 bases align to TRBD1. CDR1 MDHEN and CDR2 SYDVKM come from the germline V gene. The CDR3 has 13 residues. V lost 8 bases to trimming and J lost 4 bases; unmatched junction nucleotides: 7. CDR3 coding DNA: TGTGCCAGCGATGGACAGGGTCGTTACGAGCAGTACTTC. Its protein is CASDGQGRYEQYF.

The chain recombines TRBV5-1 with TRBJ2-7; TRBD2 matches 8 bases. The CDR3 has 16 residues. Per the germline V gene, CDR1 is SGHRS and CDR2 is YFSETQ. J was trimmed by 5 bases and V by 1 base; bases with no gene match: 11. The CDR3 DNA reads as TGCGCCAGCAGCTTGAATTTCGGGGGGGTAGACAACGAGCAGTACTTC. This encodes CASSLNFGGVDNEQYF.

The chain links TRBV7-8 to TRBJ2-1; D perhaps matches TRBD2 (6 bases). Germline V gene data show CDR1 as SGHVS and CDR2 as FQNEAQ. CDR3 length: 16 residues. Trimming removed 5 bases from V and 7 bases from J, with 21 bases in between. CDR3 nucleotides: TGTGCCAGCAGCCCCCTGGTGGTGAGCGGGTCAAATGAGCAGTTCTTC. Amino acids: CASSPLVVSGSNEQFF.

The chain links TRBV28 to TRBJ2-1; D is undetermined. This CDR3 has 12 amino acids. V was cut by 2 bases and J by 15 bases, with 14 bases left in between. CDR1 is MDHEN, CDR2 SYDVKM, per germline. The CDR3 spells CASSLNPQSLFF. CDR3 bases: TGTGCCAGCAGTTTAAATCCCCAATCGCTGTTCTTC.

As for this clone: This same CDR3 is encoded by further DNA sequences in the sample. CDR3 nucleotide sequence: TGTGCCAGCAGCTTGGTCCAGGGGGCAGTTACAGATACGCAGTATTTT. Amino acids: CASSLVQGAVTDTQYF. V usage is TRBV7-9 and J usage is TRBJ2-3; 8 bases are shared with TRBD1. The CDR3 contains 16 residues. Germline V CDR1 and CDR2: SEHNR, FQNEAQ (reference sequence). V trimming: 3 bases; J trimming: 3 bases; junction bases outside the gene matches: 8.

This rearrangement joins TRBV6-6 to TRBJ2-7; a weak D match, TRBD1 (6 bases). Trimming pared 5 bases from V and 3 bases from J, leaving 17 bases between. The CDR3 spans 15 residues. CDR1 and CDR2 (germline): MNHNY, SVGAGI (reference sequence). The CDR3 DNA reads TGTGCCAGCAGTCACCGTTCGACAGGAATCTACGAGCAGTACTTC. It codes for CASSHRSTGIYEQYF.

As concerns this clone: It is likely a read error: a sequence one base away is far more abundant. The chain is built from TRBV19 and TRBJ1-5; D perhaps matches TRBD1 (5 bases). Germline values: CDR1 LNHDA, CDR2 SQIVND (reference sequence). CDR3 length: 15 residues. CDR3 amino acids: CASSIWGTSNQPRHF. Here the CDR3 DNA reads TGTGCCAGTAGTATATGGGGGACCAGCAATCAGCCCCGGCATTTT.

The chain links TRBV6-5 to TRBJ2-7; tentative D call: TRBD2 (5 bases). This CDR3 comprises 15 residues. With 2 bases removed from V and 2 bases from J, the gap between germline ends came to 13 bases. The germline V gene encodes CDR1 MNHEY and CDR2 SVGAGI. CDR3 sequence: CASSYRRVPPYEQYF. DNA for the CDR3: TGTGCCAGCAGTTACCGGCGGGTACCTCCCTACGAGCAGTACTTC.

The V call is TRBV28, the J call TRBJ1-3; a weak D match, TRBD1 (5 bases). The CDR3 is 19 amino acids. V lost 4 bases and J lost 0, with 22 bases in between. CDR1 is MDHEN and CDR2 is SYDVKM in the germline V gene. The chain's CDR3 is CASSYTGTPGGGSGNTIYF. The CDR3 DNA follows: TGTGCCAGCAGTTACACCGGGACCCCGGGAGGTGGCTCTGGAAACACCATATATTTT.

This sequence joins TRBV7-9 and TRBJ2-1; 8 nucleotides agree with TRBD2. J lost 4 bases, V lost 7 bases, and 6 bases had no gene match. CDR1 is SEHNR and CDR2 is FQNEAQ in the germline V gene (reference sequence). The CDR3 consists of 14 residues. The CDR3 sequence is CASTSTSDYNEQFF. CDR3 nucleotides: TGTGCCAGCACCTCGACTAGCGATTACAATGAGCAGTTCTTC.

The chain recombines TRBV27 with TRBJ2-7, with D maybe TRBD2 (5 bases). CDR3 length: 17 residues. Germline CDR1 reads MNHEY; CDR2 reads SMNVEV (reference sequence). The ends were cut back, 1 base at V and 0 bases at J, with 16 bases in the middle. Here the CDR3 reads CASSLYPSSYLSYEQYF. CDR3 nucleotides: TGTGCCAGCAGTTTATACCCTAGCTCATACCTCTCCTACGAGCAGTACTTC.

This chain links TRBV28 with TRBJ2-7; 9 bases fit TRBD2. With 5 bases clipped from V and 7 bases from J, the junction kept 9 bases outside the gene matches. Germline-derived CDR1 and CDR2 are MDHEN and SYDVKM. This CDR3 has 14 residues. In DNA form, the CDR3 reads TGTGCCAGCAGTACCGGACTAGCGTCATGGGAGCAGTACTTC. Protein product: CASSTGLASWEQYF.

The CDR3, as DNA: TGTGCCACCAGCAGAGATCGCAGGGTTGGTGGCTACACCTTC. It translates to CATSRDRRVGGYTF. The chain combines TRBV15 with TRBJ1-2; the D gene is possibly TRBD1 (5 bases). CDR1 and CDR2 from the germline V gene are LNHNV and YYDKDF (reference sequence). Trimming cost V 0 bases and J 7 bases, with 12 bases left between them. The CDR3 length is 14 residues. Supplemented by reference TRBV15 and TRBJ1-2, the full variable domain reads DAMVIQNPRYQVTQFGKPVTLSCSQTLNHNVMYWYQQKSSQAPKLLFHYYDKDFNNEADTPDNFQSRRPNTSFCFLDIRSPGLGDTAMYLCATSRDRRVGGYTFGSGTRLTVV.

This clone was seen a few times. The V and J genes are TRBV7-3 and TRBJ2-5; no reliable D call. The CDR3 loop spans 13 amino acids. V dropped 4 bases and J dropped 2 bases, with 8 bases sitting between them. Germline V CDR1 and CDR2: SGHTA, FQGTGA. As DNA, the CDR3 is TGTGCCAGCAGCTCGAACCTTCAAGAGACCCAGTACTTC. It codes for CASSSNLQETQYF.

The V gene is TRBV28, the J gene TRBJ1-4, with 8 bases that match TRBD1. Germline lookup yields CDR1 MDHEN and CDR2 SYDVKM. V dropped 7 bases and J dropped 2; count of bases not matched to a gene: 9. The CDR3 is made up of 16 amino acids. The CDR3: CASTFTTGATNEKLFF. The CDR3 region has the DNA TGTGCCAGCACTTTCACGACAGGGGCGACTAATGAAAAACTGTTTTTT.

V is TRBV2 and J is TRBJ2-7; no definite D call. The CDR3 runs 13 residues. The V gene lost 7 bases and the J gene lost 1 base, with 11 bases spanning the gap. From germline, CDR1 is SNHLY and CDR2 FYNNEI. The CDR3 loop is CASIGSASYEQYF. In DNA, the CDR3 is TGTGCCAGCATCGGATCCGCGTCCTACGAGCAGTACTTC.

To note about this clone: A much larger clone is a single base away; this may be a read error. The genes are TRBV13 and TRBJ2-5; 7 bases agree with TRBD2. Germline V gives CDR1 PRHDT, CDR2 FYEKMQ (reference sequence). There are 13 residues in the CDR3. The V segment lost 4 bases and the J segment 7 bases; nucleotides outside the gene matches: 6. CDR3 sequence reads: CASSSRGGGTQYF. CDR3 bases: TGTGCCAGCAGCTCGAGGGGCGGGGGGACCCAGTACTTC.

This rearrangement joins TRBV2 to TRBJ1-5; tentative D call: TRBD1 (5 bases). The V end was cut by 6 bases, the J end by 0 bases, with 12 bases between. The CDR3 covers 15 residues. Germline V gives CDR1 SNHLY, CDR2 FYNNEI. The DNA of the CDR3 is TGTGCCAGCAGGCCAAGGGGCCATAGCAATCAGCCCCAGCATTTT. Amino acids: CASRPRGHSNQPQHF.

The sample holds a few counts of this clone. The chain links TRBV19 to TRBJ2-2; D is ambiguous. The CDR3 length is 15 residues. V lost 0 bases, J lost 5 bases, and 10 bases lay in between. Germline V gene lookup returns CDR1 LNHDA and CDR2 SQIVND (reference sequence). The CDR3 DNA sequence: TGTGCCAGTAGTATAGATCTGCCTAGTACCGGGGAGCTGTTTTTT. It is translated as CASSIDLPSTGELFF.

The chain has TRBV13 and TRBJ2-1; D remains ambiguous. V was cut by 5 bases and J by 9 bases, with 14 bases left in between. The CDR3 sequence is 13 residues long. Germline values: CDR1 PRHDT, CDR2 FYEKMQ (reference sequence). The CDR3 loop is CASSPLDISEQFF. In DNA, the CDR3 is TGTGCCAGCAGCCCTTTGGATATAAGTGAGCAGTTCTTC.

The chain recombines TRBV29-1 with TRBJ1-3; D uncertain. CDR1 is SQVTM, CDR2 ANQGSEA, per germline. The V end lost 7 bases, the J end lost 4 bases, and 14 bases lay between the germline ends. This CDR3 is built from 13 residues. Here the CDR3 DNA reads TGCAGCGCCAAGCTCGGGATCGGAAACACCATATATTTT. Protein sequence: CSAKLGIGNTIYF.